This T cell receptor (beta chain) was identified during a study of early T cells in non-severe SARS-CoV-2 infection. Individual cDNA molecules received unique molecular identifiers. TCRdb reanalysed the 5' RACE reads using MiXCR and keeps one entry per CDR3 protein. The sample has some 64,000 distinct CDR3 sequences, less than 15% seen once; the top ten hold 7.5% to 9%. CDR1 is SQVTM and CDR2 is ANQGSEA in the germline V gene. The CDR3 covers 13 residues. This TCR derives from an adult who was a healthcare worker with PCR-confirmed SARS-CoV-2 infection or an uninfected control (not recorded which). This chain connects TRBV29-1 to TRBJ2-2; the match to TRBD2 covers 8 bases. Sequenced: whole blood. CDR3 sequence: CSYSGRRTGELFF. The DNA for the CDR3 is TGCAGTTACAGCGGGAGAAGGACCGGGGAGCTGTTTTTT.